This T cell receptor (beta chain) emerged from a study of cytomegalovirus exposure and HLA in healthy donors. For the study at large: The approximately 610 first-cohort repertoires shared a platform with the approximately 110 validation repertoires, as reported in a later analysis.

The approximately 120-subject validation cohort, separate from the approximately 630-subject first cohort, included the donors. Concerning this clone: Its antigen remains unknown.

CDR3 length equals 13 residues. Between the trimmed V and J ends, which lost 2 bases and 6 bases, there was a span of 11 bases. CDR1 MNHEY and CDR2 SMNVEV come from the germline V gene (reference sequence). Findings and limits, study-wide: According to reports, the classifier identified cytomegalovirus status with high specificity and sensitivity. Rarity marked most TCR sequences, yet some public TCRs occurred in many donors.

Here immunoSEQ multiplex PCR was the method, and the copy in TCRdb shows in-frame clones only, minus some. The table lists around 230,000 clones, approximately 83% of them singletons. V gene TRBV27 combines with J gene TRBJ2-7; perhaps TRBD2 as D (6 bases). The sample taken for sequencing was PBMCs. This sequence originates from a woman aged 25 to 45 in good health and CMV-seropositive. The DNA for the CDR3 is TGTGCCAGCAGTTTAATCGGACTAAGCGAGCAGTACTTC. As protein: CASSLIGLSEQYF.